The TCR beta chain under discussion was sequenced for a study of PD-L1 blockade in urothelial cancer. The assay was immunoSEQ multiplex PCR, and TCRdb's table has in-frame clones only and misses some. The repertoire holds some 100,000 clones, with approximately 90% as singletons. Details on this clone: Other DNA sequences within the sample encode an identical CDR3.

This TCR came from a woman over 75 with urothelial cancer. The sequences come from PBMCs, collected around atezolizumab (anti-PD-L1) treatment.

The CDR3 nucleotides read TGTGCCAGCAGCTTGAGGTCGGGGGGGACTGAAGCTTTCTTT. Amino acid sequence: CASSLRSGGTEAFF. The rearrangement links TRBV13 to TRBJ1-1; D perhaps matches TRBD1 (5 bases). CDR1 and CDR2 (germline): PRHDT, FYEKMQ (reference sequence). The V end lost 3 bases, the J end lost 5 bases, and 13 bases lay between the germline ends. This CDR3 is built from 14 residues.